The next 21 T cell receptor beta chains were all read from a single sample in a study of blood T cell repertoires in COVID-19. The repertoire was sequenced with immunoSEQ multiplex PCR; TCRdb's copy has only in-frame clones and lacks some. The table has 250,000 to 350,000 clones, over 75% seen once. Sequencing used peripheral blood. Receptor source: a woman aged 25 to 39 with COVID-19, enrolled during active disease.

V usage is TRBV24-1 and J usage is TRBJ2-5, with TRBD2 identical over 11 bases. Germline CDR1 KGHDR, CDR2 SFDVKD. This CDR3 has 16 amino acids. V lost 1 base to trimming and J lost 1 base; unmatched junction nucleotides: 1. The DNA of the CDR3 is TGTGCCACCAGTGATTTAGGACTAGCGGGCCAAGAGACCCAGTACTTC. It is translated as CATSDLGLAGQETQYF.

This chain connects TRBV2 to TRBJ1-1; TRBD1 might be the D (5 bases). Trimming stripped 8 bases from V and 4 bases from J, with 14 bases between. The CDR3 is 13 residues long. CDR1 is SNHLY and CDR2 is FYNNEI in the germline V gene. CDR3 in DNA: TGTGCCAGCTTAAAGTGGGGGGGCACTGAAGCTTTCTTT. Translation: CASLKWGGTEAFF.

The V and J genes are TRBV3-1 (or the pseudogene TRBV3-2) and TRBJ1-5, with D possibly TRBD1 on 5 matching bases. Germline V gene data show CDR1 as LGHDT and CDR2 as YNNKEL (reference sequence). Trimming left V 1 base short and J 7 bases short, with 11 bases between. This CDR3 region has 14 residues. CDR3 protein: CASSQAGPGQPQHF. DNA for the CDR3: TGTGCCAGCAGCCAAGCAGGGCCTGGCCAGCCCCAGCATTTT.

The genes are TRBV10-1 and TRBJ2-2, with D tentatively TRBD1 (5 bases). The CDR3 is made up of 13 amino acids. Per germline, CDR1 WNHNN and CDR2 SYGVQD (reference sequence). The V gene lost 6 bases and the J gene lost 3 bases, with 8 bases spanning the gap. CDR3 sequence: CASRTDYTGELFF. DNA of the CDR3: TGCGCCAGCAGGACAGACTACACCGGGGAGCTGTTTTTT.

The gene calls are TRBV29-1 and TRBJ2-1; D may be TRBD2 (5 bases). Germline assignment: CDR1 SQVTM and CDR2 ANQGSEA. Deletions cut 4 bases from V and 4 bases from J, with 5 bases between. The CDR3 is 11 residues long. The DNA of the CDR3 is TGCAGCGTTGGAGGGTACAATGAGCAGTTCTTC. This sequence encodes CSVGGYNEQFF.

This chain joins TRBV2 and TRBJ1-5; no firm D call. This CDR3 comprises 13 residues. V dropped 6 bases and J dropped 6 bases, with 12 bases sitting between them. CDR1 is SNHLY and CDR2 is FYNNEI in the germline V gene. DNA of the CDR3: TGTGCCAGCAGGGTTTACCCGGGTCAGCCCCAGCATTTT. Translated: CASRVYPGQPQHF.

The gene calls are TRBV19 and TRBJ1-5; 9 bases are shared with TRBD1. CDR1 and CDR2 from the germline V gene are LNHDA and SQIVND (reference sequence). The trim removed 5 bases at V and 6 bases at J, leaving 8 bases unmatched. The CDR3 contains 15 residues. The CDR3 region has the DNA TGTGCCAGTAGTCAGGACAGGGGATGGTTTCAGCCCCAGCATTTT. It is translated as CASSQDRGWFQPQHF.

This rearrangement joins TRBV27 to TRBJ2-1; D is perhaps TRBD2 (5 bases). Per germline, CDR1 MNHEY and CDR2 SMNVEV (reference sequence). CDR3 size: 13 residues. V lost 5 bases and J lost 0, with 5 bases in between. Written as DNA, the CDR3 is TGTGCCAGCAGTGGGAGCTCCTACAATGAGCAGTTCTTC. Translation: CASSGSSYNEQFF.

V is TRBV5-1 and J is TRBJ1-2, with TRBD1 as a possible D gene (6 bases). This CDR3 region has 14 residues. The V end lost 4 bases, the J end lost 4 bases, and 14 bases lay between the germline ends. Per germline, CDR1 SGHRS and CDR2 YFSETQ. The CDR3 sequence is CASSPRTEGYGYTF. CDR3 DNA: TGCGCCAGCAGCCCCCGGACAGAAGGCTATGGCTACACCTTC.

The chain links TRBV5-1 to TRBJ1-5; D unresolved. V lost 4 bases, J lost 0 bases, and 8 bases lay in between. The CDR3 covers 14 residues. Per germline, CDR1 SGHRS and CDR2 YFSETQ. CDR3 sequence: CASSPDNSNQPQHF. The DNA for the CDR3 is TGCGCCAGCAGCCCAGACAATAGCAATCAGCCCCAGCATTTT.

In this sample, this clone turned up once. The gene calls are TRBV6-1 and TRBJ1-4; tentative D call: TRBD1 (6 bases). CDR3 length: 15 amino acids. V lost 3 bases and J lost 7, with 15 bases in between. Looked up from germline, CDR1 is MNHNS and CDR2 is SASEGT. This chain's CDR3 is CASSEEMGAGEKLFF. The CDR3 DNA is TGTGCCAGCAGTGAGGAGATGGGGGCGGGTGAAAAACTGTTTTTT.

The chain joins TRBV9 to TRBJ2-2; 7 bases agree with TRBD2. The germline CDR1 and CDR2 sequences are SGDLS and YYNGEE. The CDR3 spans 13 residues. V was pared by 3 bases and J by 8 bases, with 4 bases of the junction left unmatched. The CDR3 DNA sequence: TGTGCCAGCAGCGCGAGCGGGGCTGGGGAGCTGTTTTTT. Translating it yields CASSASGAGELFF.

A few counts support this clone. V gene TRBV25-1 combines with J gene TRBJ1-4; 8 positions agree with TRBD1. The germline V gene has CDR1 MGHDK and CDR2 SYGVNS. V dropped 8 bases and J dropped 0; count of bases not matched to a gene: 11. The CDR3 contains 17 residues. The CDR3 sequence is CASFRDRKSATNEKLFF. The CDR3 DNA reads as TGTGCCAGCTTCCGGGACAGGAAATCCGCAACTAATGAAAAACTGTTTTTT.

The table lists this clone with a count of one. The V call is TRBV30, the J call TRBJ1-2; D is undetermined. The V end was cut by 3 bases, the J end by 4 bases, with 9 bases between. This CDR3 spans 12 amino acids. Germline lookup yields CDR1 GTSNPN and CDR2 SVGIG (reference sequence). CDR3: CAWREGFYGYTF. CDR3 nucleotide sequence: TGTGCCTGGAGGGAGGGCTTCTATGGCTACACCTTC.

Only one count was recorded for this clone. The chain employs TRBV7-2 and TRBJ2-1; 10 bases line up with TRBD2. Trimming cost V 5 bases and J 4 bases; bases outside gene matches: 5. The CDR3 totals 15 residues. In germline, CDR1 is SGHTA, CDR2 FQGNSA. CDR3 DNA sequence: TGTGCCAGCAGCCCCGGGACTAGCGCATACAATGAGCAGTTCTTC. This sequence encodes CASSPGTSAYNEQFF.

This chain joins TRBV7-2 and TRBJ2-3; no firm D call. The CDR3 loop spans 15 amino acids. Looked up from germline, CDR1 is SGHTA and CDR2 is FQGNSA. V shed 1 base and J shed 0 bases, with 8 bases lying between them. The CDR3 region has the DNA TGTGCCAGCAGCTTAGGGCTTCCTAGCACAGATACGCAGTATTTT. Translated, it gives CASSLGLPSTDTQYF.

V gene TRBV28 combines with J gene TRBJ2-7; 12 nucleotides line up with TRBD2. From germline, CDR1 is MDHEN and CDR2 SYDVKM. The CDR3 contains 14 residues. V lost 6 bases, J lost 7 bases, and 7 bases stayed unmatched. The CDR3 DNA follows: TGTGCCAGCAGCCTAGCGGGAGGGACTCAGGAGCAGTACTTC. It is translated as CASSLAGGTQEQYF.

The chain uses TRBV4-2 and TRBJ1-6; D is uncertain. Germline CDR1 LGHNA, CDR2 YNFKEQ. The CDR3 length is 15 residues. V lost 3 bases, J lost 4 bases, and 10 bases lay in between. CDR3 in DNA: TGTGCCAGCAGCCAGGCGCAACAGTATAATTCACCCCTCCACTTT. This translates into CASSQAQQYNSPLHF.

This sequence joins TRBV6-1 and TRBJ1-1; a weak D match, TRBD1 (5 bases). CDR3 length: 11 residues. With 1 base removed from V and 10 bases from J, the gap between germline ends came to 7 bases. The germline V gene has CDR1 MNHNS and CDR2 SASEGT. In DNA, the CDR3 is TGTGCCAGCAGTGAAGAAAGGGGAGCTTTCTTT. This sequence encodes CASSEERGAFF.

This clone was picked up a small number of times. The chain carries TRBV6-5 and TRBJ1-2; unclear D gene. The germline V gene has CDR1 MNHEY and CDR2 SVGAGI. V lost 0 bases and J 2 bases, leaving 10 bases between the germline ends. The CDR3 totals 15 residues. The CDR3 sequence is CASSYSRSNNYGYTF. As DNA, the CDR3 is TGTGCCAGCAGTTACTCGAGGTCAAACAACTATGGCTACACCTTC.

The CDR3 DNA is TGTGCCAGCAGCTCCTTCAGACTAGAAGAGACCCAGTACTTC. Its translation is CASSSFRLEETQYF. The chain links TRBV6-5 to TRBJ2-5; D is perhaps TRBD2 (6 bases). The CDR3 consists of 14 residues. V lost 6 bases, J lost 3 bases, and 14 bases lay in between. The V gene's germline CDR1 is MNHEY and CDR2 SVGAGI.